This T cell receptor (beta chain) was profiled in a study of post-analysis software for immune sequencing data. Study-wide background: Included courses were relapsing-remitting and secondary progressive multiple sclerosis; progressive-relapsing multiple sclerosis was also included.

Concerning this clonotype: Its specificity is unknown.

Germline CDR1 and CDR2: SGHRS and YFSETQ. The CDR3 contains 19 residues. The junction had 17 bases not matched to a gene; V was cut back by 5 bases and J by 6 bases. Unique molecular identifiers were present in the TCR beta cDNA libraries. MiXCR was run by TCRdb on the PCR reads, yielding one entry per CDR3 protein. The sample records hundreds of thousands of distinct CDR3 sequences, roughly three fifths being singletons. The study, taken as a whole, reports: Samples sharing a preparation batch grouped tightly together when assessed by F measure. When patients were compared with controls, four to six TRBV segments were more frequent, TRBV5-6, TRBV5-1 and TRBV20-1 among them. Significantly decreased normalized Chao1 diversity was recorded for multiple sclerosis patients relative to controls.

This chain uses TRBV5-1 with TRBJ2-3, with TRBD2 matching 14 bases. The sequence was obtained from a girl aged 2-10 years with multiple sclerosis. Sequenced input: blood. The CDR3 DNA reads as TGCGCCAGCAGGCAGACTAGCGGGGGGGCGTATACAGATTCGGATACGCAGTATTTT. It specifies CASRQTSGGAYTDSDTQYF.